What follows are 2 T cell receptor beta chains derived from one specimen sequenced in a study of PD-L1 blockade in urothelial cancer. Sequencing was performed with immunoSEQ multiplex PCR; in TCRdb, only in-frame clones are kept and a portion is missing. The sample lists tens of thousands of clones, more than 75% occurring once. The material was PBMCs, obtained around atezolizumab (anti-PD-L1) treatment. These receptors all stem from a man between 70 and 80 years old with urothelial cancer.

V usage is TRBV7-2 and J usage is TRBJ2-7; 10 bases align to TRBD2. Germline CDR1 SGHTA, CDR2 FQGNSA. This CDR3 comprises 15 residues. The V and J ends lost 3 bases and 7 bases, in that order; junction bases with no gene match: 9. CDR3: CASSFGTSGTGEQYF. The CDR3 DNA reads TGTGCCAGCAGCTTTGGAACTAGCGGGACTGGAGAGCAGTACTTC.

The CDR3 coding sequence is TGCGCCAGCAGCCAAGATAGGGGATCCTACGAGCAGTACTTC. It translates to CASSQDRGSYEQYF. The genes are TRBV4-1 and TRBJ2-7; maybe TRBD1 (5 bases). The CDR3 extends over 14 amino acids. From germline, CDR1 is MGHRA and CDR2 YSYEKL. The V end lost 0 bases, the J end lost 1 base, and 7 bases lay between the germline ends.